The sequence of this T cell receptor beta chain was determined in a study of T cell responses to AZD1222 COVID-19 vaccine. The study's findings and limits: A reported finding is that nearly half of spike-specific TCRs target unmutated variant regions. Along spike, vaccine-associated CD4 TCRs were found throughout, with dominance at 160-218 and 743-854.

Method: immunoSEQ multiplex PCR; TCRdb's copy keeps in-frame clones and lacks some. In the table there are some 150,000 clones, roughly nine tenths of which are singletons. Note on this clone: Its antigen remains unidentified. An end of the junction does not agree with germline; a read error may underlie this.

This CDR3 has 15 amino acids. From germline, CDR1 is LGHNA and CDR2 YNFKEQ. The source material was peripheral blood, sampled after recovery from COVID-19. This clonotype originated in an adult who had recovered from COVID-19. This chain uses TRBV4-2 with TRBJ1-4, with a weak D call TRBD1 (5 bases). The CDR3 nucleotides read TGTGCCAGCAGCGAAGAGGGCAGGGACGGTGAAAAACTGTTTTTT. This translates into CASSEEGRDGEKLFF.